These 24 T cell receptor beta chains originate from one sample sequenced in a study of cytomegalovirus exposure and HLA in healthy donors (dated 2017 in TCRdb). Library generation was performed with the immunoSEQ multiplex PCR assay. For the multiplex PCR, a mixture combining 60 forward primers for TCR Vbeta segments and 13 reverse primers for TCR Jbeta segments was used. TCRdb re-hosts the immuneACCESS table, in-frame sequences only. Its copies lack some clones; in the studies checked, an unresolved V gene accounts for under half of them, and the cause for the rest is not known. Here the sample has around 82,000 clones; more than 60% occur a single time. Less than 7% of the sample belongs to the ten largest clones. Specimen: PBMCs. The source is a male donor in good health and CMV-seropositive.

This clone was seen only once. The chain links TRBV7-2 to TRBJ2-1; tentatively, D is TRBD2 (7 bases). V was trimmed by 1 base and J by 7 bases, leaving 20 bases between them. Germline V gene lookup returns CDR1 SGHTA and CDR2 FQGNSA. The CDR3 extends over 17 amino acids. The CDR3 DNA reads as TGTGCCAGCAGCTTAGTGTTTGGGGGGGGCCAGCTGAATGAGCAGTTCTTC. Amino acid sequence: CASSLVFGGGQLNEQFF.

The V and J genes are TRBV4-2 and TRBJ2-3, with a weak D call TRBD1 (6 bases). V lost 1 base, J lost 3 bases, and 14 bases lay in between. This CDR3 contains 16 residues. The germline V gene encodes CDR1 LGHNA and CDR2 YNFKEQ. The CDR3 nucleotides are TGTGCCAGCAGCCAAGTCGGGCAGGGGACGACAGATACGCAGTATTTT. Its translation is CASSQVGQGTTDTQYF.

The V gene is TRBV28, the J gene TRBJ2-4; 7 positions agree with TRBD2. V was clipped by 5 bases and J by 2 bases; unmatched bases: 6. Germline CDR1 reads MDHEN; CDR2 reads SYDVKM. The CDR3 totals 15 residues. The CDR3 DNA reads TGTGCCAGCAGTCCGACTAGCTTTTCCAAAAACATTCAGTACTTC. It specifies CASSPTSFSKNIQYF.

This clone came up a few times. V usage is TRBV28 and J usage is TRBJ1-4; the match to TRBD1 covers 7 bases. CDR1 is MDHEN, CDR2 SYDVKM, per germline. The J segment lost 0 bases and the V segment lost 5 bases, leaving 12 bases of the junction unmatched. This CDR3 contains 18 residues. Written as DNA, the CDR3 is TGTGCCAGCAGTCGACAGGGTTTCTATTTAGCAACTAATGAAAAACTGTTTTTT. It codes for CASSRQGFYLATNEKLFF.

The rearrangement uses TRBV7-2 and TRBJ1-5, with 10 positions matching TRBD1. The trim removed 4 bases at V and 2 bases at J, leaving 5 bases unmatched. Germline assignment: CDR1 SGHTA and CDR2 FQGNSA. The CDR3 totals 16 residues. The CDR3 loop reads CASSSHGTGGNQPQHF. The CDR3 nucleotides read TGTGCCAGCAGCTCACACGGGACAGGGGGCAATCAGCCCCAGCATTTT. Using reference TRBV7-2 and TRBJ1-5 for the parts outside the CDR3, the full variable domain is GAGVSQSPSNKVTEKGKDVELRCDPISGHTALYWYRQSLGQGLEFLIYFQGNSAPDKSGLPSDRFSAERTGGSVSTLTIQRTQQEDSAVYLCASSSHGTGGNQPQHFGDGTRLSIL.

The CDR3 sequence: CASSQRDRGLEQYF. In DNA form, the CDR3 reads TGTGCCAGCAGCCAGCGGGACAGGGGGCTTGAGCAGTACTTC. V and J are TRBV11-2 and TRBJ2-7; 12 bases are a match to TRBD1. This CDR3 contains 14 residues. The junction had 6 bases not matched to a gene; V was cut back by 5 bases and J by 7 bases. Germline CDR1 is SGHAT and CDR2 is FQNNGV.

The chain uses TRBV9 and TRBJ2-5; TRBD1 agrees at 11 bases. This CDR3 has 16 amino acids. Germline values: CDR1 SGDLS, CDR2 YYNGEE. The V segment lost 2 bases and the J segment 1 base; nucleotides outside the gene matches: 4. The CDR3 sequence: CASSVGTGGGQETQYF. CDR3 sequence (DNA): TGTGCCAGCAGCGTTGGGACAGGGGGAGGCCAAGAGACCCAGTACTTC.

The chain uses TRBV18 and TRBJ2-1, with 15 bases fitting TRBD2. Germline CDR1 KGHSH, CDR2 LQKENI. CDR3 length equals 16 residues. After removal of 3 bases from V and 7 bases from J, the junction contained 4 bases not matched to a gene. The CDR3 bases are TGTGCCAGCTCACCTAGGGGACTAGCGGGGGGAAATGAGCAGTTCTTC. Amino acids: CASSPRGLAGGNEQFF.

The chain has TRBV27 and TRBJ2-5; D remains ambiguous. Germline CDR1 and CDR2: MNHEY and SMNVEV (reference sequence). The CDR3 is 14 amino acids. V was trimmed by 3 bases and J by 0 bases, leaving 8 bases between them. The CDR3 DNA follows: TGTGCCAGCAGTTTTCTTGCGGACCAAGAGACCCAGTACTTC. As protein: CASSFLADQETQYF.

This rearrangement joins TRBV6-6 to TRBJ1-1; TRBD1 agrees at 7 bases. Per germline, CDR1 MNHNY and CDR2 SVGAGI (reference sequence). The CDR3 is 15 residues long. V gave up 6 bases and J gave up 0 bases; unmatched junction bases: 7. In DNA form, the CDR3 reads TGTGCCAGCAGCAGGGGGTTTGGTATGAACACTGAAGCTTTCTTT. Translation gives CASSRGFGMNTEAFF.

The genes are TRBV21-1 and TRBJ1-2. TRBV21-1 is listed as a pseudogene. The CDR3 sequence is 13 residues long. The CDR3, as DNA: TGTGCCAGCACCCTACTACCGACCGCTGGCTACACCTTC. Translated: CASTLLPTAGYTF.

The rearrangement links TRBV2 to TRBJ1-6, with D perhaps TRBD1 (5 bases). Trimming pared 6 bases from V and 0 bases from J, leaving 21 bases between. Germline V gene sequence: CDR1 SNHLY, CDR2 FYNNEI. The CDR3 is made up of 19 amino acids. CDR3 coding DNA: TGTGCCAGCAGCGGGACTCGGAATTATAGGAGCTCCTATAATTCACCCCTCCACTTT. Protein product: CASSGTRNYRSSYNSPLHF.

The rearrangement uses TRBV11-2 and TRBJ2-3; no clear D gene. This CDR3 region has 15 residues. V was trimmed by 3 bases and J by 6 bases, leaving 16 bases between them. Germline lookup yields CDR1 SGHAT and CDR2 FQNNGV. CDR3 sequence (DNA): TGTGCCAGCAGCTTTAATACAGACGTTGGCGATACGCAGTATTTT. Translating it yields CASSFNTDVGDTQYF.

This sequence joins TRBV27 and TRBJ1-1; 8 bases agree with TRBD1. Germline V CDR1 and CDR2: MNHEY, SMNVEV (reference sequence). V gave up 6 bases and J gave up 4 bases; unmatched junction bases: 13. The CDR3 loop spans 16 amino acids. The CDR3, as DNA: TGTGCCAGCAGCCTGACCCTGCAGGGGGCATCCACTGAAGCTTTCTTT. Amino acid sequence: CASSLTLQGASTEAFF.

The chain joins TRBV6-1 to TRBJ2-1; no clear D. CDR1 is MNHNS and CDR2 is SASEGT in the germline V gene. V lost 6 bases and J lost 1, with 13 bases in between. The CDR3 runs to 15 residues. This chain's CDR3 is CASSSRGESYNEQFF. In nucleotides, the CDR3 is TGTGCCAGCAGCTCCCGAGGAGAATCCTACAATGAGCAGTTCTTC.

This clone was picked up a small number of times. In DNA form, the CDR3 reads TGTGCCAGCAGCTTAGCGGGGTTTGCGCGCGGGAGGGAGGGTGAGCAGTTCTTC. Amino acids: CASSLAGFARGREGEQFF. The gene calls are TRBV7-9 and TRBJ2-1; TRBD2 agrees at 9 bases. The J segment lost 9 bases and the V segment lost 0 bases, leaving 15 bases of the junction unmatched. The CDR3 loop spans 18 amino acids. Germline CDR1 is SEHNR and CDR2 is FQNEAQ (reference sequence).

The genes are TRBV6-5 and TRBJ2-2, with 8 bases aligning to TRBD1. CDR1 and CDR2 from the germline V gene are MNHEY and SVGAGI. The length of the CDR3 is 14 residues. The trim removed 4 bases at V and 6 bases at J, leaving 4 bases unmatched. CDR3 DNA: TGTGCCAGCAGTTGGCAGGGGGCGGCCGGGGAGCTGTTTTTT. Protein: CASSWQGAAGELFF.

The chain couples TRBV7-2 to TRBJ1-1; the D gene is possibly TRBD1 (5 bases). V was pared by 6 bases and J by 5 bases, with 13 bases between. The germline V gene encodes CDR1 SGHTA and CDR2 FQGNSA. CDR3 length equals 13 residues. Written as DNA, the CDR3 is TGTGCCAGCAGGCCGGGGGTGAGGACTGAAGCTTTCTTT. This codes for CASRPGVRTEAFF.

As for this clone: Lacking the conserved final phenylalanine or tryptophan, this CDR3 likely reflects a read error. J is TRBJ2-3 and V is TRBV11-2; no clear D gene. V lost 1 base, J lost 4 bases, and 3 bases lay in between. Germline CDR1 reads SGHAT; CDR2 reads FQNNGV. CDR3 length: 12 residues. CDR3 sequence: CASSLGADTQYL. The CDR3 region has the DNA TGTGCCAGCAGCTTAGGGGCAGATACGCAGTATCTT.

V is TRBV7-3 and J is TRBJ2-2, with D possibly being TRBD1 (6 bases). V was pared by 4 bases and J by 5 bases, with 11 bases between. The CDR3 is made up of 14 amino acids. The V gene's germline CDR1 is SGHTA and CDR2 FQGTGA. The CDR3 protein is CASSSQGGTGELFF. The CDR3 DNA sequence: TGTGCCAGCAGCTCACAGGGTGGGACCGGGGAGCTGTTTTTT.

The J gene is TRBJ1-2, the V gene TRBV11-2; D not resolved. The V gene's germline CDR1 is SGHAT and CDR2 FQNNGV. V gave up 0 bases and J gave up 5 bases, with 13 bases separating them. The CDR3 spans 15 residues. CDR3 sequence reads: CASSLDRAPGYGYTF. CDR3 nucleotide sequence: TGTGCCAGCAGCTTAGACCGAGCCCCTGGTTATGGCTACACCTTC.

This sequence joins TRBV6-1 and TRBJ2-7, with 10 bases matching TRBD2. J was trimmed by 0 bases and V by 6 bases; bases with no gene match: 5. Germline V gene sequence: CDR1 MNHNS, CDR2 SASEGT. The length of the CDR3 is 15 residues. The CDR3 DNA is TGTGCCAGCAGGAAAGCGGGAGGGTCCTCCTACGAGCAGTACTTC. This sequence encodes CASRKAGGSSYEQYF.

The CDR3 reads CASRGGAGNSPLHF. The CDR3 region has the DNA TGTGCCAGCAGAGGGGGCGCTGGGAATTCACCCCTCCACTTT. The rearrangement uses TRBV2 and TRBJ1-6, with 7 bases fitting TRBD1. V gave up 6 bases and J gave up 7 bases; unmatched junction bases: 6. The CDR3 consists of 14 residues. Germline V lookup: CDR1 SNHLY, CDR2 FYNNEI.

The chain has TRBV30 and TRBJ1-1; possible D gene TRBD1, 6 bases. Germline assignment: CDR1 GTSNPN and CDR2 SVGIG (reference sequence). Trimming removed 5 bases from V and 1 base from J, with 11 bases in between. The CDR3 spans 13 residues. The CDR3: CAWDGTKNTEAFF. In DNA, the CDR3 is TGTGCCTGGGACGGGACAAAGAACACTGAAGCTTTCTTT.